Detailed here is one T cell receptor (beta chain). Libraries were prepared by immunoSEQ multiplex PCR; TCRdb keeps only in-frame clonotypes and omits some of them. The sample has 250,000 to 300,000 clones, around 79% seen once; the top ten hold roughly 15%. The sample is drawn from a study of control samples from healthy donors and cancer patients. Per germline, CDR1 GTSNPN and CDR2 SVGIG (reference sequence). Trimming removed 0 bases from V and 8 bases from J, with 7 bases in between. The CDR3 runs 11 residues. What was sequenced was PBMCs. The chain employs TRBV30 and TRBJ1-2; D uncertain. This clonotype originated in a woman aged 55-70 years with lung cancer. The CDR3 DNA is TGTGCCTGGAGTGTTTATTCCGGCTACACCTTC. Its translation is CAWSVYSGYTF.